The sequence of this T cell receptor beta chain was determined in a study of neurological immune-mediated disorders. Study-wide results and limits: The level of TCR clonal expansion was highest in patients with HTLV-1-associated myelopathy and lowest in multiple sclerosis, where it fell below the level seen in healthy controls.

The J segment lost 5 bases and the V segment lost 5 bases, leaving 7 bases of the junction unmatched. Germline CDR1 reads SSHAT; CDR2 reads FNYEAQ (reference sequence). This CDR3 spans 15 amino acids. With 10-nucleotide random UMIs, 5'RACE was used to make the cDNA. Every sequencing run produced over 180 million TCR-beta sequences that came from 15-18 subjects. TCRdb analysed the 5' RACE reads with MiXCR anew, one entry per CDR3 protein. The repertoire holds roughly 60,000 distinct CDR3 sequences, with 3.5% as singletons. This clonotype appeared many times. The antigen is not known. The sequenced sample consisted of PBMCs. The chain combines TRBV7-7 with TRBJ2-7; 12 bases match TRBD1. The TCR comes from a woman aged 30 to 39 with multiple sclerosis. The CDR3 sequence is CASSAGTGGANEQYF. CDR3 sequence (DNA): TGTGCCAGCAGCGCCGGGACAGGGGGCGCGAACGAGCAGTACTTC.